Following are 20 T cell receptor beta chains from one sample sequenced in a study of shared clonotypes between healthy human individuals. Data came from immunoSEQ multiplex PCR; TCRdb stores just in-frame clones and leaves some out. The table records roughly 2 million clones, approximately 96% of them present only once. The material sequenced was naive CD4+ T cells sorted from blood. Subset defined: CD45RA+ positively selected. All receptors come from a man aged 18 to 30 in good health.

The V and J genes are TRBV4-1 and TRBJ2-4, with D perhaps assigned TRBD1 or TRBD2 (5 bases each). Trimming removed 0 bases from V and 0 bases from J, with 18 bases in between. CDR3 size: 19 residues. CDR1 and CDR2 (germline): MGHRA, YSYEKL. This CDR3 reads CASSQDGRDELLAKNIQYF. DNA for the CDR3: TGCGCCAGCAGCCAAGATGGACGGGACGAGCTCCTAGCCAAAAACATTCAGTACTTC.

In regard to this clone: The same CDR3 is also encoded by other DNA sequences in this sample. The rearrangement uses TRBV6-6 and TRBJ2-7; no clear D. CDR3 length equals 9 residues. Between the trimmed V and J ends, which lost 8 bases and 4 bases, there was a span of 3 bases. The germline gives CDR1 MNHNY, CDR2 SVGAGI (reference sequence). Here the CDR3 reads CASGYEQYF. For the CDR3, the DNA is TGTGCCAGCGGGTACGAGCAGTACTTC.

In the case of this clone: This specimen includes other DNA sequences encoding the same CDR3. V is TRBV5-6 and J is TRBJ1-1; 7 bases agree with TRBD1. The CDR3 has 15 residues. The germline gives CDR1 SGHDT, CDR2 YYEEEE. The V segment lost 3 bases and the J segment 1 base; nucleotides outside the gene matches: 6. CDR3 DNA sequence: TGTGCCAGCAGCTGGGGGGACAGAGGGAACACTGAAGCTTTCTTT. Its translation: CASSWGDRGNTEAFF.

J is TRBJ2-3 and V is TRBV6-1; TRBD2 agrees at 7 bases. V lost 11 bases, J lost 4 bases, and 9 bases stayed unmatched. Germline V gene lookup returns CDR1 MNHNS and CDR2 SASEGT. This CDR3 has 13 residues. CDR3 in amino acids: CAGGAGEADTQYF. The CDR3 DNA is TGTGCCGGAGGGGCGGGAGAGGCAGATACGCAGTATTTT.

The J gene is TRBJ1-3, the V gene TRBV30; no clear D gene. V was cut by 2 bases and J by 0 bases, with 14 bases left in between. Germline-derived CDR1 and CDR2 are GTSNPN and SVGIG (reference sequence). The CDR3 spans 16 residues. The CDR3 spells CAWSRSFGSSGNTIYF. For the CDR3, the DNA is TGTGCCTGGAGTCGTTCATTCGGGAGCTCTGGAAACACCATATATTTT.

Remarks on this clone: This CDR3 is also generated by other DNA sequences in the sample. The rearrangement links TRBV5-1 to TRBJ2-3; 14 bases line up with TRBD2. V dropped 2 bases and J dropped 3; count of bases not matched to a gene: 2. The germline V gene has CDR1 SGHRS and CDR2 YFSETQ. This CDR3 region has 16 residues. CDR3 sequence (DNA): TGCGCCAGCAGCTTCGGGACTAGCGGGGGTACAGATACGCAGTATTTT. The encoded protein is CASSFGTSGGTDTQYF.

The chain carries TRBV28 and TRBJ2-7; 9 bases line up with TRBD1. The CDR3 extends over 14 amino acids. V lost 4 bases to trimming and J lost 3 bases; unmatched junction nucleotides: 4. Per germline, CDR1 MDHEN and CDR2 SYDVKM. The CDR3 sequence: CASSSGQGYYEQYF. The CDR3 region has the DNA TGTGCCAGCAGTTCCGGACAGGGGTACTACGAGCAGTACTTC.

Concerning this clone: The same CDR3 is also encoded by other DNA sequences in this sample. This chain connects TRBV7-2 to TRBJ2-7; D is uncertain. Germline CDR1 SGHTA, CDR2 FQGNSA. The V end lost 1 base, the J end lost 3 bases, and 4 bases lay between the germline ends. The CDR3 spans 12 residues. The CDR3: CASSLDYYEQYF. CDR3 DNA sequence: TGTGCCAGCAGCTTAGACTACTACGAGCAGTACTTC. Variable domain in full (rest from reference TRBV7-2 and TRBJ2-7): GAGVSQSPSNKVTEKGKDVELRCDPISGHTALYWYRQSLGQGLEFLIYFQGNSAPDKSGLPSDRFSAERTGGSVSTLTIQRTQQEDSAVYLCASSLDYYEQYFGPGTRLTVT.

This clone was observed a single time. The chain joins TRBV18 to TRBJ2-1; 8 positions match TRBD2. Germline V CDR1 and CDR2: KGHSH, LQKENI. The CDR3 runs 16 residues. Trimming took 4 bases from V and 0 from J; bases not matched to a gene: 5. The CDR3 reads CASSRTSSSSYNEQFF. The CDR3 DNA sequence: TGTGCCAGCTCACGGACTAGCTCCAGCTCCTACAATGAGCAGTTCTTC.

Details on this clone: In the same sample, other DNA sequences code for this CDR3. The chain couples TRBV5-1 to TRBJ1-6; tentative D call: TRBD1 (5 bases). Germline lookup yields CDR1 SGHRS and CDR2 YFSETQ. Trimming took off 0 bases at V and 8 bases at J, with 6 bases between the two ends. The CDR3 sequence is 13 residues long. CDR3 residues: CASSLGGDSPLHF. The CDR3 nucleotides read TGCGCCAGCAGCTTGGGAGGGGATTCACCCCTCCACTTT.

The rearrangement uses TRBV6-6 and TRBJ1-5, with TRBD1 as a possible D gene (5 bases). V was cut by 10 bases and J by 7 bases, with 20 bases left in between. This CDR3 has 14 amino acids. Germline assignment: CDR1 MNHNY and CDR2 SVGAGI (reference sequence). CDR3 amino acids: CATRSGEFRQPQHF. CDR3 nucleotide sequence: TGTGCCACCCGGTCGGGGGAATTTAGGCAGCCCCAGCATTTT.

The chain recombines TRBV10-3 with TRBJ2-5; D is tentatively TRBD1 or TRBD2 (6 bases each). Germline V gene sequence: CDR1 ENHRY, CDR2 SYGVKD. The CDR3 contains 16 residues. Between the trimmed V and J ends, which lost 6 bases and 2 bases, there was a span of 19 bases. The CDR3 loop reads CAIRSPQGGGQETQYF. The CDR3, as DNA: TGTGCCATCAGGAGCCCACAGGGAGGTGGACAAGAGACCCAGTACTTC.

The CDR3 sequence: CAISVDPSQPQHF. The CDR3 coding sequence is TGTGCCATCAGTGTGGACCCCAGTCAGCCCCAGCATTTT. The chain joins TRBV10-3 to TRBJ1-5; no clear D gene. With 4 bases removed from V and 6 bases from J, the gap between germline ends came to 10 bases. The CDR3 sequence is 13 residues long. CDR1 and CDR2 (germline): ENHRY, SYGVKD.

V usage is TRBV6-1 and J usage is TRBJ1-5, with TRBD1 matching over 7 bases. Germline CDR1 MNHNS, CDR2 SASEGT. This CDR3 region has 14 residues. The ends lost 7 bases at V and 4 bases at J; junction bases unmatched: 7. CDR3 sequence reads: CASTLNRGNQPQHF. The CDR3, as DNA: TGTGCCAGCACTCTCAACAGGGGAAATCAGCCCCAGCATTTT.

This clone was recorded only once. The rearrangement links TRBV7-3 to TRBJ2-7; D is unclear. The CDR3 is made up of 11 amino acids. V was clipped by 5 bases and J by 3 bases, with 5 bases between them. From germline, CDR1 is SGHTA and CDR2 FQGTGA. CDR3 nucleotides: TGTGCCAGCAGCCCGGACTACGAGCAGTACTTC. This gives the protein CASSPDYEQYF. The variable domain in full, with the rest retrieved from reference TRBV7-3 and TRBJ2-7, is GAGVSQTPSNKVTEKGKYVELRCDPISGHTALYWYRQSLGQGPEFLIYFQGTGAADDSGLPNDRFFAVRPEGSVSTLKIQRTERGDSAVYLCASSPDYEQYFGPGTRLTVT.

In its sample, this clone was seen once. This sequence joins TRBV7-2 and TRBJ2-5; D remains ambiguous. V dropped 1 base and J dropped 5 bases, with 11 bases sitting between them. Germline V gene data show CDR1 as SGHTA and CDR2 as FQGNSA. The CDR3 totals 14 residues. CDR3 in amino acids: CASSLGRPTETQYF. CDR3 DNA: TGTGCCAGCAGCTTAGGAAGGCCGACCGAGACCCAGTACTTC.

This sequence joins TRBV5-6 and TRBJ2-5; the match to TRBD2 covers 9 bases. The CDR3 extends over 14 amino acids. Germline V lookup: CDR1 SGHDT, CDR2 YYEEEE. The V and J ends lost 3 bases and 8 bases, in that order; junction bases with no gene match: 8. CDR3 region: CASSSRGGANTQYF. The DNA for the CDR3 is TGTGCCAGCAGCTCCCGCGGGGGGGCGAATACCCAGTACTTC.

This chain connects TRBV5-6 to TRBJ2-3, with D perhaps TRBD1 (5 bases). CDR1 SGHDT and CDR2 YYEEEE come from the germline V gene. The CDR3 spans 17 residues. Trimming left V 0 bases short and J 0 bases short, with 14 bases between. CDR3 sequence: CASSLDRQFSSTDTQYF. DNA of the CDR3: TGTGCCAGCAGCTTGGACAGGCAATTTTCTAGCACAGATACGCAGTATTTT.

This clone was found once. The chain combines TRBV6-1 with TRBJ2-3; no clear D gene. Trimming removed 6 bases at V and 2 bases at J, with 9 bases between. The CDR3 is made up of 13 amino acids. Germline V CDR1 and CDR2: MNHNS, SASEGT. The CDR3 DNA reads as TGTGCCAGCAGGGGGTTTCACACAGATACGCAGTATTTT. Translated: CASRGFHTDTQYF.

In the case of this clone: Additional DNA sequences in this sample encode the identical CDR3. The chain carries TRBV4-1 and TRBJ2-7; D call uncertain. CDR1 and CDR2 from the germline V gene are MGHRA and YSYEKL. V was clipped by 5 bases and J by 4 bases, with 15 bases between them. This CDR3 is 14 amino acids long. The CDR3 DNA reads TGCGCCAGCAGCTACGGCATGCTTATGTACGAGCAGTACTTC. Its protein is CASSYGMLMYEQYF.